This T cell receptor beta chain came from a study of Ad26.COV2.S vaccination and SARS-CoV-2 variants. The study's findings and limits: Substantial post-vaccination breadth of spike-specific CD8+ and CD4+ T cell responses was reported.

Regarding treatment: 15 to 20 received Ad26.COV2.S at low or high dose, single or two shots; 5 received placebo; per-sample allocation not given. At day 63 after the first vaccine or placebo injection, samples were drawn. On this clone itself: The target antigen is unknown.

Method: immunoSEQ multiplex PCR; TCRdb's copy keeps in-frame clones and lacks some. The sample has about 250,000 clones; about 90% are singletons. Per the germline V gene, CDR1 is SGHTA and CDR2 is FQGNSA. This CDR3 has 16 residues. V was trimmed by 5 bases and J by 7 bases, leaving 21 bases between them. This chain links TRBV7-2 with TRBJ1-5, with a possible D match to TRBD1 (5 bases). This sequence was found in a person aged 18-65 years who received the Ad26.COV2.S COVID-19 vaccine or a placebo. The input for sequencing was peripheral blood, taken in a trial of Ad26.COV2.S vaccine versus placebo. For the CDR3, the DNA is TGTGCCAGCAGCGCCCCGGGAGCGGGGCTTACCCAGCCCCAGCATTTT. Translating gives CASSAPGAGLTQPQHF.